These 32 T cell receptor beta chains share one sample of origin, sequenced in a study of blood T cell repertoires in COVID-19. Sequencing was performed with immunoSEQ multiplex PCR; in TCRdb, only in-frame clones are kept and a portion is missing. The sample records some 130,000 clones, around 88% being singletons. The sequencing input was peripheral blood. The receptor source for this set is a man aged 45-65 years with acute or convalescent COVID-19.

This clone appeared once. The chain has TRBV28 and TRBJ1-6; 9 bases match TRBD1. This CDR3 is 14 amino acids long. Germline V gene sequence: CDR1 MDHEN, CDR2 SYDVKM. Unmatched junction bases numbered 5, after V lost 10 bases and J lost 4 bases. This chain's CDR3 is CATTGTGYNSPLHF. CDR3 sequence (DNA): TGTGCCACCACCGGGACAGGGTATAATTCACCCCTCCACTTT. Looking up the rest from reference TRBV28 and TRBJ1-6 gives the full variable domain: DVKVTQSSRYLVKRTGEKVFLECVQDMDHENMFWYRQDPGLGLRLIYFSYDVKMKEKGDIPEGYSVSREKKERFSLILESASTNQTSMYLCATTGTGYNSPLHFGNGTRLTVT.

V usage is TRBV19 and J usage is TRBJ2-7, with a weak D call TRBD2 (5 bases). The V gene's germline CDR1 is LNHDA and CDR2 SQIVND (reference sequence). This CDR3 has 13 amino acids. Trimming stripped 5 bases from V and 3 bases from J, with 11 bases between. CDR3 bases: TGTGCCAGTAGTGCGGGCGCTAACTACGAGCAGTACTTC. Its translation is CASSAGANYEQYF.

This clone occurred once. The CDR3 DNA reads TGTGCCAGTCGGGACAGGGTATTCCGTAATTCACCCCTCCACTTT. Its translation is CASRDRVFRNSPLHF. This sequence joins TRBV28 and TRBJ1-6, with 9 bases lining up with TRBD1. The CDR3 is 15 amino acids. Trimming cost V 9 bases and J 6 bases; bases outside gene matches: 9. The germline V gene has CDR1 MDHEN and CDR2 SYDVKM.

The genes are TRBV7-6 and TRBJ1-2, with D possibly being TRBD1 (5 bases). The CDR3 is made up of 11 amino acids. Germline V lookup: CDR1 SGHVS, CDR2 FNYEAQ. V lost 5 bases and J 6 bases, leaving 7 bases between the germline ends. The CDR3 loop reads CASSPGNGYTF. Written as DNA, the CDR3 is TGTGCCAGCAGCCCAGGGAATGGCTACACCTTC.

This chain's CDR3 is CASSPFYGTALQETQYF. CDR3 DNA: TGTGCCAGCTCACCATTCTATGGGACAGCATTGCAAGAGACCCAGTACTTC. The chain recombines TRBV18 with TRBJ2-5; 7 bases fit TRBD1. There are 17 residues in the CDR3. The germline gives CDR1 KGHSH, CDR2 LQKENI. The trim removed 2 bases at V and 2 bases at J, leaving 11 bases unmatched.

This clone was counted a single time. The chain is built from TRBV15 and TRBJ2-7; 8 positions match TRBD2. This CDR3 has 17 residues. Trimming at V came to 3 bases and at J to 0 bases, leaving 10 bases not matched to a gene. Germline lookup yields CDR1 LNHNV and CDR2 YYDKDF (reference sequence). CDR3 in DNA: TGTGCCACCAGCAGGGGGGTAGCGGGGCCCTACTCCTACGAGCAGTACTTC. This gives the protein CATSRGVAGPYSYEQYF.

The chain recombines TRBV19 with TRBJ2-1, with 9 bases that match TRBD2. The CDR3 contains 14 residues. J gave up 0 bases and V 10 bases, and 4 bases lay outside the gene matches. Germline lookup yields CDR1 LNHDA and CDR2 SQIVND (reference sequence). CDR3 nucleotide sequence: TGTGCCACCCAACTAGCGGGCTCCTACAATGAGCAGTTCTTC. It specifies CATQLAGSYNEQFF.

The chain has TRBV20-1 and TRBJ1-1; D is uncertain. CDR3 length: 12 residues. The germline V and J ends were trimmed by 3 bases and 10 bases, with 15 bases remaining between them. Germline V gene data show CDR1 as DFQATT and CDR2 as SNEGSKA (reference sequence). The CDR3 protein is CSASGRRGRAFF. CDR3 sequence (DNA): TGCAGTGCTAGTGGACGAAGAGGGAGAGCTTTCTTT.

J is TRBJ2-3 and V is TRBV11-2; 9 bases agree with TRBD1. CDR1 and CDR2 from the germline V gene are SGHAT and FQNNGV. Trimming cost V 5 bases and J 2 bases; bases outside gene matches: 8. The CDR3 loop spans 16 amino acids. DNA for the CDR3: TGTGCCAGCAGCCCCGGACAGGGGTACTTCACAGATACGCAGTATTTT. Amino acids: CASSPGQGYFTDTQYF.

V gene TRBV6-2 or TRBV6-3 combines with J gene TRBJ1-5; D not resolved. The CDR3 has 14 residues. V lost 2 bases and J 0 bases, leaving 5 bases between the germline ends. CDR1 is MNHEY, CDR2 SVGEGT, per germline. The CDR3 reads CASSYVNSNQPQHF. Written as DNA, the CDR3 is TGTGCCAGCAGTTACGTCAATAGCAATCAGCCCCAGCATTTT.

The chain joins TRBV7-9 to TRBJ2-7, with 9 positions matching TRBD1. With V trimmed by 5 bases and J by 3 bases, 8 bases remained unmatched. CDR1 SEHNR and CDR2 FQNEAQ come from the germline V gene (reference sequence). The CDR3 covers 15 residues. The CDR3 reads CASSRNRGLGYEQYF. Written as DNA, the CDR3 is TGTGCCAGCAGCAGAAACAGGGGGCTGGGCTACGAGCAGTACTTC.

This sequence joins TRBV18 and TRBJ2-5; 7 positions match TRBD2. Germline-derived CDR1 and CDR2 are KGHSH and LQKENI. The CDR3 contains 14 residues. The trim removed 5 bases at V and 3 bases at J, leaving 6 bases unmatched. The CDR3 sequence: CASSVGGSKETQYF. The CDR3 DNA sequence: TGTGCCAGCTCAGTGGGAGGGTCAAAAGAGACCCAGTACTTC.

This chain uses TRBV6-6 with TRBJ1-2; D gene ambiguous. This CDR3 contains 13 residues. V dropped 8 bases and J dropped 7 bases, with 17 bases sitting between them. Germline CDR1 and CDR2: MNHNY and SVGAGI (reference sequence). The DNA for the CDR3 is TGTGCCAGCGCTCCGGACGGGGAGGGTGGCTACACCTTC. Its translation is CASAPDGEGGYTF.

V and J are TRBV19 and TRBJ2-7; no firm D call. V lost 6 bases to trimming and J lost 0 bases, with 9 bases between them. The germline gives CDR1 LNHDA, CDR2 SQIVND (reference sequence). The CDR3 covers 13 residues. The CDR3 DNA reads as TGTGCCAGTAGGCCGACACTCTCCTACGAGCAGTACTTC. The encoded protein is CASRPTLSYEQYF.

The rearrangement uses TRBV28 and TRBJ1-1, with a tentative D call TRBD1 (5 bases). Trimming took 6 bases from V and 3 from J, leaving 11 bases between them. CDR3 length equals 13 residues. Germline-derived CDR1 and CDR2 are MDHEN and SYDVKM. This CDR3 is CASSLVQDTEAFF. DNA for the CDR3: TGTGCCAGCAGCCTAGTACAGGACACTGAAGCTTTCTTT.

This rearrangement joins TRBV27 to TRBJ1-1; TRBD1 is a possible D gene (6 bases). CDR1 is MNHEY and CDR2 is SMNVEV in the germline V gene (reference sequence). The V and J ends lost 4 bases and 4 bases respectively, with 16 bases between them. This CDR3 region has 15 residues. This chain's CDR3 is CASSSLQGQATEAFF. The CDR3 region has the DNA TGTGCCAGCAGTTCCCTCCAGGGACAAGCCACTGAAGCTTTCTTT.

This clone was counted once. This chain uses TRBV4-1 with TRBJ2-1, with 7 bases matching TRBD2. The CDR3 spans 17 residues. Germline V lookup: CDR1 MGHRA, CDR2 YSYEKL. The junction had 17 bases not matched to a gene; V was cut back by 4 bases and J by 8 bases. The CDR3 reads CASSPPPGTPRGDEQFF. In DNA, the CDR3 is TGCGCCAGCAGCCCACCCCCGGGCACACCTCGGGGGGATGAGCAGTTCTTC.

This sequence joins TRBV19 and TRBJ1-1; D possibly corresponds to TRBD1 (6 bases). The CDR3 is 15 amino acids. Per the germline V gene, CDR1 is LNHDA and CDR2 is SQIVND (reference sequence). The germline V and J ends were trimmed by 3 bases and 3 bases, with 14 bases remaining between them. CDR3 nucleotide sequence: TGTGCCAGTAGTATCGACAGGCTCGATCACACTGAAGCTTTCTTT. Its translation is CASSIDRLDHTEAFF.

This chain links TRBV5-1 with TRBJ1-1, with D possibly TRBD1 on 6 matching bases. The germline V gene encodes CDR1 SGHRS and CDR2 YFSETQ. The CDR3 is 13 amino acids. V was pared by 4 bases and J by 5 bases, with 12 bases between. CDR3 protein: CASSVNRETEAFF. The CDR3, as DNA: TGCGCCAGCAGCGTCAACAGGGAAACTGAAGCTTTCTTT.

The chain links TRBV14 to TRBJ2-2; D may be TRBD1 (7 bases). Germline CDR1 reads SGHDN; CDR2 reads FVKESK. V was pared by 2 bases and J by 0 bases, with 10 bases between. CDR3 length: 16 amino acids. The CDR3 bases are TGTGCCAGCAGCCAAATCAGGGGGGCGAACACCGGGGAGCTGTTTTTT. It yields the protein CASSQIRGANTGELFF.

The V gene is TRBV27, the J gene TRBJ2-3, with a tentative D call TRBD2 (6 bases). This CDR3 spans 14 amino acids. V gave up 2 bases and J gave up 5 bases, with 11 bases separating them. Germline V gene lookup returns CDR1 MNHEY and CDR2 SMNVEV (reference sequence). The CDR3 sequence: CASSLAGREDTQYF. CDR3 DNA sequence: TGTGCCAGCAGTTTAGCGGGAAGGGAAGATACGCAGTATTTT.

The chain recombines TRBV6-5 with TRBJ2-5, with D possibly TRBD2 on 6 matching bases. Germline CDR1 reads MNHEY; CDR2 reads SVGAGI. The length of the CDR3 is 13 residues. V lost 5 bases, J lost 6 bases, and 13 bases lay in between. The CDR3 region is CASSTPGSKTQYF. CDR3 DNA: TGTGCCAGCAGTACTCCCGGGAGCAAGACCCAGTACTTC.

As DNA, the CDR3 is TGTGCCAGCAGCCGCAACCCGAGAGCTTTCTTT. Translation gives CASSRNPRAFF. The chain has TRBV7-9 and TRBJ1-1; D is unclear. Germline CDR1 reads SEHNR; CDR2 reads FQNEAQ (reference sequence). CDR3 length: 11 residues. V gave up 5 bases and J gave up 10 bases, with 11 bases separating them.

The gene calls are TRBV5-4 and TRBJ1-2, with 7 nucleotides matching TRBD1. This CDR3 contains 16 residues. V lost 4 bases, J lost 4 bases, and 13 bases stayed unmatched. CDR1 SGHNT and CDR2 YYREEE come from the germline V gene (reference sequence). The CDR3 is CASSIQPNRGIYGYTF. In DNA, the CDR3 is TGTGCCAGCAGCATCCAACCAAACAGGGGTATCTATGGCTACACCTTC.

This clone was observed a single time. The J gene is TRBJ1-6, the V gene TRBV5-1, with 7 bases aligning to TRBD1. Germline V gives CDR1 SGHRS, CDR2 YFSETQ. After removal of 1 base from V and 6 bases from J, the junction contained 7 bases not matched to a gene. The CDR3 contains 16 residues. CDR3 region: CASSLSGTDFNSPLHF. CDR3 DNA: TGCGCCAGCAGCTTGTCAGGGACAGACTTTAATTCACCCCTCCACTTT.

The chain recombines TRBV27 with TRBJ1-2; D gene ambiguous. The CDR3 sequence is 16 residues long. V shed 4 bases and J shed 5 bases, with 20 bases lying between them. Germline values: CDR1 MNHEY, CDR2 SMNVEV (reference sequence). The CDR3 region is CASSSVVGNFVYGYTF. CDR3 bases: TGTGCCAGCAGTTCCGTGGTCGGGAACTTCGTGTATGGCTACACCTTC.

J is TRBJ1-3 and V is TRBV2; unclear D gene. The CDR3 extends over 14 amino acids. The V end was cut by 5 bases, the J end by 3 bases, with 11 bases between. The V gene's germline CDR1 is SNHLY and CDR2 FYNNEI. CDR3 residues: CASSRDRFGNTIYF. CDR3 bases: TGTGCCAGCAGTCGAGATCGATTTGGAAACACCATATATTTT.

CDR3 sequence (DNA): TGCGCCAGCAGCTTGGCCCGTGGGACTAGTTCCCACAATGAGCAGTTCTTC. Amino acid sequence: CASSLARGTSSHNEQFF. This chain uses TRBV5-1 with TRBJ2-1, with 8 bases fitting TRBD2. CDR1 SGHRS and CDR2 YFSETQ come from the germline V gene. The trim removed 0 bases at V and 5 bases at J, leaving 10 bases unmatched. The CDR3 contains 17 residues.

J is TRBJ1-6 and V is TRBV19, with 9 positions matching TRBD1. This CDR3 has 13 amino acids. J was trimmed by 7 bases and V by 10 bases; bases with no gene match: 5. Germline CDR1 LNHDA, CDR2 SQIVND (reference sequence). CDR3 amino acids: CATRDRVNSPLHF. The CDR3 bases are TGTGCCACCCGGGACAGGGTAAATTCACCCCTCCACTTT.

CDR3 DNA: TGTGCCAGCAGTGCCTCGGGGGCTGGGGCCAACGTCCTGACTTTC. Translated, it gives CASSASGAGANVLTF. The gene calls are TRBV2 and TRBJ2-6; possibly TRBD2 for D (6 bases). Trimming removed 4 bases from V and 2 bases from J, with 9 bases in between. CDR1 is SNHLY and CDR2 is FYNNEI in the germline V gene. This CDR3 comprises 15 residues.

The chain links TRBV7-2 to TRBJ2-1; D ambiguous. Deletions cut 10 bases from V and 7 bases from J, with 29 bases between. The CDR3 is made up of 17 amino acids. The V gene's germline CDR1 is SGHTA and CDR2 FQGNSA. CDR3: CATNSLGQKAGWNEQFF. The CDR3 bases are TGTGCCACCAACTCTCTAGGTCAGAAGGCTGGTTGGAATGAGCAGTTCTTC.

V is TRBV2 and J is TRBJ2-1, with TRBD2 matching 9 bases. The CDR3 runs 14 residues. Germline CDR1 reads SNHLY; CDR2 reads FYNNEI. V shed 7 bases, J shed 4 bases, and the junction held 5 bases outside the gene matches. CDR3 region: CASTRLAGYNEQFF. The CDR3 region has the DNA TGTGCCAGCACGAGGCTAGCGGGGTACAATGAGCAGTTCTTC.